This record covers a single T cell receptor beta chain. The data were obtained in a study of blood T cell repertoires in COVID-19. Study-level information: PBMCs, B-cell-depleted T cells, or T cells were the source of the cDNA or gDNA that made up the material.

Followed longitudinally, the Seattle patients had been enrolled during active infection. Measured with immunoSEQ multiplex PCR; TCRdb has only the in-frame clones, and not every one. The sample contains some 170,000 clones, 75% to 85% of which appear only once. The CDR3 contains 15 residues. CDR1 is SGDLS and CDR2 is YYNGEE in the germline V gene. Trimming took 0 bases from V and 1 from J, leaving 7 bases between them. The sequence came from a woman aged 40 to 50 with COVID-19, enrolled during active disease. The rearrangement uses TRBV9 and TRBJ2-2, with D possibly TRBD1 on 5 matching bases. Source material: peripheral blood. CDR3 DNA: TGTGCCAGCAGCGTAGATAGGGGGAACACCGGGGAGCTGTTTTTT. Residues: CASSVDRGNTGELFF.